The clone carrying this TCR beta chain was observed once. How the authors handled the data: Amplification of reference gene primers was used by the study to estimate nucleated cell counts. Only in-frame clones appear in the TCRdb table, and some are missing; sequencing was by immunoSEQ multiplex PCR. The D gene and trimming were derived from the DNA, and the V and J assignments and clone size from that table. The profile shows 150,000 to 200,000 clones, 83% of them singletons. The data belong to a study of blood T cell repertoires in COVID-19. As for the study in general: The origin of the acute and convalescent COVID-19 samples was the United States, Italy and Spain. The analysed material was cDNA or gDNA that came from T cells, B-cell-depleted T cells, or PBMCs.

The CDR3 totals 12 residues. V lost 2 bases, J lost 5 bases, and 5 bases lay in between. Germline-derived CDR1 and CDR2 are KGHDR and SFDVKD. The V gene is TRBV24-1, the J gene TRBJ1-1; D remains ambiguous. The clonotype comes from a woman over 75 with acute or convalescent COVID-19. Sequenced material: peripheral blood. DNA for the CDR3: TGTGCCACCAGTGATTACGGTACTGAAGCTTTCTTT. This sequence encodes CATSDYGTEAFF.